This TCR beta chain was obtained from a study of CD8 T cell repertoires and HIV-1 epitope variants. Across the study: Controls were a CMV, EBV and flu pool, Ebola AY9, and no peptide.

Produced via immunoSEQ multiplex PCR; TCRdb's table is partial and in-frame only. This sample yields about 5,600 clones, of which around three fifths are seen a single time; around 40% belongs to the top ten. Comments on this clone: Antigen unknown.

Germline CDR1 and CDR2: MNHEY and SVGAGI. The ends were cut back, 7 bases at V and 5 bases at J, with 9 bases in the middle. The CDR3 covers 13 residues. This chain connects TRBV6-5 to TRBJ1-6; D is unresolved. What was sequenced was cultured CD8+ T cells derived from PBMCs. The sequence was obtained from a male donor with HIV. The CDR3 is CASKIQDNSPLHF. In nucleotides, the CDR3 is TGTGCCAGCAAAATACAAGATAATTCACCCCTCCACTTT.